This entry features one TCR beta chain sequence. The method was immunoSEQ multiplex PCR; TCRdb's version includes in-frame clones alone and lacks a portion of them. This table has about 48,000 clones, 80% to 90% appearing once. The germline V gene encodes CDR1 MRHNA and CDR2 SNTAGT. Trimming cost V 6 bases and J 7 bases, with 18 bases left between them. The CDR3 extends over 14 amino acids. This sample was included in a study of OX40 agonist ivuxolimab in advanced cancers. The clonotype comes from an adult with an advanced solid tumor such as melanoma, head and neck, liver or kidney cancer. This specimen was CD4+ or CD8+ T cells sorted from blood, taken in a trial of the OX40 agonist ivuxolimab. The chain uses TRBV6-4 and TRBJ1-2; tentative D call: TRBD1 (5 bases). For the CDR3, the DNA is TGTGCCAGCAGGGATTTACAGGCGTCCAGTGGCTACACCTTC. It yields the protein CASRDLQASSGYTF.